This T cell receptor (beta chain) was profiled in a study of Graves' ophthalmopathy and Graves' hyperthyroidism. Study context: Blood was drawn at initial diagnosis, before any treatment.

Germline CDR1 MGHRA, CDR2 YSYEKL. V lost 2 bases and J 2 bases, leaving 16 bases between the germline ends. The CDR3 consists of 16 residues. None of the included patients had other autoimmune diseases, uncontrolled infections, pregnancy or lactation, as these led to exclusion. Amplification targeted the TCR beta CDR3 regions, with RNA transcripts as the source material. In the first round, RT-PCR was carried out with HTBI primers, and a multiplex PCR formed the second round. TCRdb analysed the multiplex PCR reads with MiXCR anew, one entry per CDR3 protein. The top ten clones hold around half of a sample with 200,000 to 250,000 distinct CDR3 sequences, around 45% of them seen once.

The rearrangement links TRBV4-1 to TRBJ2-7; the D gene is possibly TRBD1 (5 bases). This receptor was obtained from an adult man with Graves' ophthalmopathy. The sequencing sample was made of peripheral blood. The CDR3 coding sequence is TGCGCCAGCAGCCAACCCACGGACATGTTCGCCTACGAGCAGTACTTC. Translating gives CASSQPTDMFAYEQYF.